This T cell receptor (beta chain) was sequenced in a study of T-cell memory formation after mild COVID-19. V gave up 5 bases and J gave up 1 base; unmatched junction bases: 4. This CDR3 is 14 amino acids long. The germline V gene has CDR1 SEHNR and CDR2 FQNEAQ (reference sequence). This clonotype was seen a handful of times. TCRdb called the 5' RACE reads again in MiXCR, with one record for every CDR3 protein. The data contain around 110,000 distinct CDR3 sequences, roughly 14% of them singletons. The V gene is TRBV7-9, the J gene TRBJ1-1; TRBD1 aligns across 7 bases. The sequence was obtained from a man younger than 35 who had mild COVID-19 (a few samples of this study predate the infection). Cell type and time point are not known. The sample consisted of PBMCs or a T cell subset sorted from them (not recorded which). The CDR3 loop is CASSTQGGNTEAFF. CDR3 bases: TGTGCCAGCAGCACTCAGGGGGGGAACACTGAAGCTTTCTTT.